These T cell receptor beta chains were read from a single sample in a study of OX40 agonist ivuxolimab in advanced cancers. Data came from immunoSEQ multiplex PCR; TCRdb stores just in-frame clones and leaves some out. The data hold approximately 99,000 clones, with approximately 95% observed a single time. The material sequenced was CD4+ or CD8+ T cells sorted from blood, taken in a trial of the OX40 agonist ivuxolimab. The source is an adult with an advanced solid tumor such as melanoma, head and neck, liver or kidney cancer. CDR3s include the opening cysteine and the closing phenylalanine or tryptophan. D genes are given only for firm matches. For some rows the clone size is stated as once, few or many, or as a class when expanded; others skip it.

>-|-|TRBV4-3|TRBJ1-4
TGCGCCAGCAGCCAAGACATAGGTGGGGAAAAACTGTTTTTT
CASSQDIGGEKLFF
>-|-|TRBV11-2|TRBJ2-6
TGTGCCAGCAGCCCCAGGGGGGGGACAGGTCGCTCTGGGGCCAACGTCCTGACTTTC
CASSPRGGTGRSGANVLTF
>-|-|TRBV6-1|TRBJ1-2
TGTGCCAGCAGTGAAGAGGCAGGGGAAAGGTTAAACTATGGCTACACCTTC
CASSEEAGERLNYGYTF
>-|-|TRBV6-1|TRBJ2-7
TGTGCCAGCAGTGAAGTTTATGACGAGCAGTACTTC
CASSEVYDEQYF
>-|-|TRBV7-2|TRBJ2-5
TGTGCCAGCAGCGCCAGGGACGGAGAGACCCAGTACTTC
CASSARDGETQYF
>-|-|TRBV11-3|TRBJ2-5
TGTGCCAGCAGCCCTTGGCCGGGAGAGACCCAGTACTTC
CASSPWPGETQYF
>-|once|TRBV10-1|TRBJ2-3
TGCGCCAGCAGTGTCCGGGACACAGATACGCAGTATTTT
CASSVRDTDTQYF
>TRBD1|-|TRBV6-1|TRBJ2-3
TGTGCCAGCGGACAGGGGGCATCAGATACGCAGTATTTT
CASGQGASDTQYF
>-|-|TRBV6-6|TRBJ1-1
TGTGCCAGCAGCCGAAAGACAGGAGGCACTGAAGCTTTCTTT
CASSRKTGGTEAFF
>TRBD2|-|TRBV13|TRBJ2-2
TGTGCCAGCAGCTTAGAGGGCGGGAGGTACACCGGGGAGCTGTTTTTT
CASSLEGGRYTGELFF
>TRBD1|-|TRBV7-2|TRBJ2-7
TGTGCCTCACTATGGGTACAGGGGCTGAACGAGCAGTACTTC
CASLWVQGLNEQYF
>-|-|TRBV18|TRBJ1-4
TGTGCCAGCTCACCAGGAGGGGATAGTGAAAAACTGTTTTTT
CASSPGGDSEKLFF
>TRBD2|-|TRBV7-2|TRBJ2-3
TGTGCCAGCAGCTCCATTGGCGCGGGGGGGCCCACAGATACGCAGTATTTT
CASSSIGAGGPTDTQYF
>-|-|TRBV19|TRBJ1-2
TGTGCCAGTAGTTCGGGAGGGGACTATGGCTACACCTTC
CASSSGGDYGYTF
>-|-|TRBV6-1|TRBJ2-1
TGTGCCAGCAGTGAAACGGTGAACGATGAGCAGTTCTTC
CASSETVNDEQFF
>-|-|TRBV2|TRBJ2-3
TGTGCCAGCATGCGGGGCACGGATACGCAGTATTTT
CASMRGTDTQYF
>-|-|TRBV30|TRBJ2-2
TGTGCCTGGAGTGTACGAGGACCCGGGGAGCTGTTTTTT
CAWSVRGPGELFF
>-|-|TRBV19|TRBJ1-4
TGTGCCAGTAGTACCGGCCCAAATGAAAAACTGTTTTTT
CASSTGPNEKLFF
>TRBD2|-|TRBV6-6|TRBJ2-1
TGTGCCAGCAGTTACCCTAGCGGGAGGGGTAATGAGCAGTTCTTC
CASSYPSGRGNEQFF
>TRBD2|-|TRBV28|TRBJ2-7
TGTGCCAGCAGTGCCGCCAGGGTAATAGCGGGAGTAATGTCCTACGAGCAGTACTTC
CASSAARVIAGVMSYEQYF
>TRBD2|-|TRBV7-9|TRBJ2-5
TGTGCCAGCAGCTTCGGCCTAGCGGGAGGGAAAGAGACCCAGTACTTC
CASSFGLAGGKETQYF
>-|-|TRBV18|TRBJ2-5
TGTGCCAGCTCGCAACAAGAGACCCAGTACTTC
CASSQQETQYF
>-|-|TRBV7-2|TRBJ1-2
TGTGCCAGCAGCAAAAGACGGAACTATGGCTACACCTTC
CASSKRRNYGYTF
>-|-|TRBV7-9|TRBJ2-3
TGTGCCAGCAGCTTAGGGCCCAGCACAGATACGCAGTATTTT
CASSLGPSTDTQYF
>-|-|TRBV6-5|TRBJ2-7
TGTGCCAGCAGTAGGAGACAGACCTACGAGCAGTACTTC
CASSRRQTYEQYF
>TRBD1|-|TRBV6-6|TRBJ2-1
TGTGCCAGCACCTTGGGGACAGGGGGGAATGAGCAGTTCTTC
CASTLGTGGNEQFF
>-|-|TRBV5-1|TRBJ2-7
TGCGCCAGCAGCTTGGCGAGCTCCTACGAGCAGTACTTC
CASSLASSYEQYF
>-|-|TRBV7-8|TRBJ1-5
TGTGCCAGCAGCTTAATCAGAGATAGCAATCAGCCCCAGCATTTT
CASSLIRDSNQPQHF